This T cell receptor beta chain originates from a study of OX40 agonist ivuxolimab in advanced cancers. Libraries were prepared by immunoSEQ multiplex PCR; TCRdb keeps only in-frame clonotypes and omits some of them. The profile shows 20,000 to 25,000 clones, 77% of them singletons. CDR1 and CDR2 from the germline V gene are SGDLS and YYNGEE. CDR3 size: 12 residues. Trimming took 3 bases from V and 1 from J, leaving 4 bases between them. V and J are TRBV9 and TRBJ1-2; D ambiguous. The source of this sequence is an adult with an advanced solid tumor such as melanoma, head and neck, liver or kidney cancer. This specimen consisted of CD4+ or CD8+ T cells sorted from blood, obtained in a trial of the OX40 agonist ivuxolimab. CDR3 region: CASSGINYGYTF. The CDR3 coding sequence is TGTGCCAGCAGCGGAATTAACTATGGCTACACCTTC.